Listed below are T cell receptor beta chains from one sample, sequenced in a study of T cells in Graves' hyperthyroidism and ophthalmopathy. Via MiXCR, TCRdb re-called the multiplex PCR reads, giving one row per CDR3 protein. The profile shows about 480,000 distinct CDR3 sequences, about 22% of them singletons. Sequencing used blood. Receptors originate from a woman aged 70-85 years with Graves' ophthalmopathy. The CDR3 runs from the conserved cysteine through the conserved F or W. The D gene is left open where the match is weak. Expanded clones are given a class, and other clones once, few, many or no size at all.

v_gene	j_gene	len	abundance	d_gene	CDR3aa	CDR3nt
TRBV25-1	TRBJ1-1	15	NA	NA	CASSVLEQWASEAFF	TGTGCCAGCAGTGTTCTGGAGCAGTGGGCCTCAGAAGCTTTCTTT
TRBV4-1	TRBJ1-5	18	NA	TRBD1	CASSRTGGISNSNQPQHF	TGCGCCAGCAGCCGGACAGGGGGAATATCCAATAGCAATCAGCCCCAGCATTTT
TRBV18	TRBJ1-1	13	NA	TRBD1	CASSDRDDTEAFF	TGTGCCAGCTCAGACAGGGATGACACTGAAGCTTTCTTT
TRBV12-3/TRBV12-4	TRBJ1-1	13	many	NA	CASSFDDSLEAFF	TGTGCCAGCAGTTTTGATGACTCCCTAGAAGCTTTCTTT
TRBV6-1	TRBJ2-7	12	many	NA	CASSDSGSEQYF	TGTGCCAGCAGTGACAGTGGAAGCGAGCAGTACTTC
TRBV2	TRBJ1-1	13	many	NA	CASSRTGRTEAFF	TGTGCCAGCAGTCGTACAGGGAGAACTGAAGCTTTCTTT
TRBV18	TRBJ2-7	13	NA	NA	CASSATPQYEQYF	TGTGCCAGCTCAGCAACTCCTCAGTACGAGCAGTACTTC
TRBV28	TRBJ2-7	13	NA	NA	CASSLFRVYEQYF	TGTGCCAGCAGTTTATTCAGGGTTTACGAGCAGTACTTC
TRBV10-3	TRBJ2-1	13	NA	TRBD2	CAISVAGVLEQFF	TGTGCCATCAGTGTAGCGGGAGTTCTGGAGCAGTTCTTC
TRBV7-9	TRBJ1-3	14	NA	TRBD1	CASSRTGGGNTIYF	TGTGCCAGCAGCCGAACAGGGGGCGGAAACACCATATATTTT
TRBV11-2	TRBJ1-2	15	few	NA	CASSLDRAGRGGYTF	TGTGCCAGCAGCTTAGATCGGGCTGGCAGGGGTGGCTACACCTTC
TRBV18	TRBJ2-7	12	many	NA	CASSPDSYEQYF	TGTGCCAGCAGCCCGGACAGCTACGAGCAGTACTTC
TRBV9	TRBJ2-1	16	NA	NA	CASSLFGGDLPNEQFF	TGTGCCAGCAGCCTCTTCGGCGGAGACCTGCCCAATGAGCAGTTCTTC
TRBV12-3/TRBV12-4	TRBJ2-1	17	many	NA	CASKARGFGIEYNEQFF	TGTGCCAGCAAAGCGAGGGGGTTCGGTATTGAATACAATGAGCAGTTCTTC
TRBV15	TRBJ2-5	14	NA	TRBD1	CATSTRQGSETQYF	TGTGCCACCAGCACACGACAGGGGAGTGAGACCCAGTACTTC
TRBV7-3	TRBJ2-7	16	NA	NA	CASSQDSGEPSYEQYF	TGCGCCAGCAGCCAAGATAGCGGTGAACCCTCCTACGAGCAGTACTTC
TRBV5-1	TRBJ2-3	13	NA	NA	CASSLGEPDTQYF	TGCGCCAGCAGCTTGGGGGAACCAGATACGCAGTATTTT
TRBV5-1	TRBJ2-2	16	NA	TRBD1	CASSYSGTAPTGELFF	TGCGCCAGCAGTTACTCCGGGACAGCCCCCACCGGGGAGCTGTTTTTT
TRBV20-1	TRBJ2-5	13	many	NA	CSARIPPGETQYF	TGCAGTGCTAGAATCCCTCCGGGGGAGACCCAGTACTTC
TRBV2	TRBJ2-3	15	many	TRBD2	CASRIRLAGGDTQYF	TGTGCCAGCAGAATAAGACTAGCGGGAGGAGATACGCAGTATTTT
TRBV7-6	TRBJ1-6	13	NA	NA	CASSRDRASPLHF	TGTGCCAGCAGCCGCGACAGAGCTTCACCCCTCCACTTT
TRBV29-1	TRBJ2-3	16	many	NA	CSVEGGQGLGTDTQYF	TGCAGCGTTGAAGGCGGTCAGGGGTTGGGCACAGATACGCAGTATTTT
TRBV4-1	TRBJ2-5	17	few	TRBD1	CASSRTSDRGRVETQYF	TGCGCCAGCAGCCGGACATCCGACAGGGGAAGGGTGGAGACCCAGTACTTC
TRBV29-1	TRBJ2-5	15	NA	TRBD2	CSVEEAGAYLGTQYF	TGCAGCGTTGAGGAAGCGGGAGCTTATCTGGGGACCCAGTACTTC
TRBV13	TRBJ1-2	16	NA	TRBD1	CASSAQYRGFKYGYTF	TGTGCCAGCAGCGCCCAGTACAGGGGATTTAAGTATGGCTACACCTTC
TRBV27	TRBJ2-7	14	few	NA	CASSLSWDRYEQYF	TGTGCCAGCAGTTTAAGCTGGGACCGCTACGAGCAGTACTTC
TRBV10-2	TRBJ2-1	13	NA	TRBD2	CACSGLARGEQFF	TGCGCCTGCTCGGGACTAGCTAGAGGTGAGCAGTTCTTC
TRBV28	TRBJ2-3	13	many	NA	CASEGPSTDTQYF	TGTGCCAGCGAAGGGCCTAGCACAGATACGCAGTATTTT
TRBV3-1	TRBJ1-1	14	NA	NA	CASSRYSENTEAFF	TGTGCCAGCAGCCGATACAGCGAAAACACTGAAGCTTTCTTT
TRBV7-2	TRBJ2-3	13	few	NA	CASSSEVGASQYF	TGTGCCAGCAGCTCCGAGGTCGGGGCTTCGCAGTATTTT
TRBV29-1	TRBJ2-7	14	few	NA	CSIGMRGRSYEQYF	TGCAGCATAGGTATGCGGGGCAGGTCCTACGAGCAGTACTTC
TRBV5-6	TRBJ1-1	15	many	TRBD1	CASSLYQGAYTEAFF	TGTGCCAGCAGCTTGTATCAGGGGGCCTACACTGAAGCTTTCTTT
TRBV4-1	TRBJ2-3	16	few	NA	CASSQTQGWGPDTQYF	TGCGCCAGCAGCCAAACCCAGGGTTGGGGACCAGATACGCAGTATTTT
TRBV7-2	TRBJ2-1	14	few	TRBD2	CASSFGRGANEQFF	TGTGCCAGCAGCTTTGGGCGGGGGGCCAATGAGCAGTTCTTC
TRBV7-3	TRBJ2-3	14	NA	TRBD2	CASSPGTSVDTQYF	TGTGCCAGCAGCCCCGGGACTAGCGTCGATACGCAGTATTTT
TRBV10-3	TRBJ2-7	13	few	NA	CANGAGSPNEQYF	TGTGCCAACGGGGCCGGGAGCCCCAACGAGCAGTACTTC
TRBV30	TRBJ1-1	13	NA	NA	CAWRWGFNTEAFF	TGTGCCTGGAGATGGGGTTTTAACACTGAAGCTTTCTTT
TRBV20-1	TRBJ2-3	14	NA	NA	CSARSPSRTDTQYF	TGCAGTGCTAGAAGTCCCTCGAGAACAGATACGCAGTATTTT
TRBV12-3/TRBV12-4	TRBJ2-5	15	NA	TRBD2	CASSVTSGRMETQYF	TGTGCCAGCAGTGTTACTAGCGGGAGAATGGAGACCCAGTACTTC
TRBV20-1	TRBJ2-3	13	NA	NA	CSAMSGRTDTQYF	TGCAGTGCTATGTCTGGGAGGACAGATACGCAGTATTTT
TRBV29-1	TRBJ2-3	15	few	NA	CSGAQQGMGIDTQYF	TGCAGCGGTGCTCAGCAGGGTATGGGTATAGATACGCAGTATTTT
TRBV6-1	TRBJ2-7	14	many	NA	CASRSGGRSYEQYF	TGTGCCAGCAGGTCGGGCGGCCGCTCCTACGAGCAGTACTTC
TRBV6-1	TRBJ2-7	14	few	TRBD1	CASSRQGTFYEQYF	TGTGCCAGCAGTCGACAGGGAACCTTCTACGAGCAGTACTTC
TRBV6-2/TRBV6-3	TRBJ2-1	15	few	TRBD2	CASRPSGRVYNEQFF	TGTGCCAGCAGACCCAGCGGGAGGGTCTACAATGAGCAGTTCTTC
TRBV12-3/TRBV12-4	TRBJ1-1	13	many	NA	CASSIQGGAEAFF	TGTGCCAGCAGTATTCAGGGTGGGGCTGAAGCTTTCTTT